Listed below are T cell receptor beta chains from one sample, sequenced in a study of cytomegalovirus exposure and HLA in healthy donors. The protocol was immunoSEQ multiplex PCR, while the TCRdb copy is restricted to in-frame clones and leaves out a portion. This table holds roughly 200,000 clones, about 89% found once. Sample: PBMCs. The receptors come from a man aged 25 to 40 in good health and CMV-seropositive. Both conserved end residues are part of each CDR3. Fields, in order: D gene, J gene, clone size, V gene, CDR3 DNA, CDR3 protein. D genes are given only for firm matches. Clone size is given for some rows only: seen once, a few or many times, or a class if the clone is expanded.

D: TRBD1
J: TRBJ2-7
size: .
V: TRBV7-2
DNA: TGTGCCAGCAGCTTACAAACAAACAGGGGCGAGCAGTACTTC
CDR3: CASSLQTNRGEQYF

D: .
J: TRBJ2-7
size: .
V: TRBV19
DNA: TGTGCCAGTAGTAACGGGCAGTCTTTTTCCTACGAGCAGTACTTC
CDR3: CASSNGQSFSYEQYF

D: TRBD1
J: TRBJ1-4
size: .
V: TRBV5-1
DNA: TGCGCCAGCAGCGAGGTCACAGGGGCCCTATTCGAAAAACTGTTTTTT
CDR3: CASSEVTGALFEKLFF

D: .
J: TRBJ2-3
size: once
V: TRBV18
DNA: TGTGCCAGCTCACCAGACGGAGGTTTGGGGACAGATACGCAGTATTTT
CDR3: CASSPDGGLGTDTQYF

D: .
J: TRBJ1-5
size: .
V: TRBV19
DNA: TGTGCCAGTAGTACGACAGGTCCGTTTCAGCCCCAGCATTTT
CDR3: CASSTTGPFQPQHF

D: .
J: TRBJ2-7
size: .
V: TRBV11-2
DNA: TGTGCCAGCAGCTTAGCAGGGTTGTACGAGCAGTACTTC
CDR3: CASSLAGLYEQYF

D: .
J: TRBJ2-1
size: few
V: TRBV30
DNA: TGTGCCTGGAGTGGAGGGATCAATGAGCAGTTCTTC
CDR3: CAWSGGINEQFF

D: .
J: TRBJ2-5
size: .
V: TRBV18
DNA: TGTGCCAGCTCACCTACCCAAGAGACCCAGTACTTC
CDR3: CASSPTQETQYF

D: TRBD2
J: TRBJ2-1
size: .
V: TRBV4-1
DNA: TGCGCCAGCAGCCAGCCATATACACGGGGGGGTGAGCAGTTCTTC
CDR3: CASSQPYTRGGEQFF

D: .
J: TRBJ2-6
size: once
V: TRBV9
DNA: TGTGCCAGCAGCGTAGATCCTGGGGCCAACGTCCTGACTTTC
CDR3: CASSVDPGANVLTF

D: .
J: TRBJ1-1
size: once
V: TRBV11-2
DNA: TGTGCCAGCAGCCCCGGTTATACGGGTGAAGCTTTCTTT
CDR3: CASSPGYTGEAFF

D: .
J: TRBJ1-2
size: few
V: TRBV5-1
DNA: TGCGCCAGCAGCTTCATCCTGGACTATGGCTACACCTTC
CDR3: CASSFILDYGYTF

D: .
J: TRBJ1-6
size: .
V: TRBV21-1
DNA: TGTGCCAGCAGCAAAGCTACATCACGCGCCCGGCGATTGGGTGCACCCCTCCACTTT
CDR3: CASSKATSRARRLGAPLHF

D: .
J: TRBJ1-1
size: .
V: TRBV5-1
DNA: TGCGCCAGCAGAGCAGGGACTACGAACACTGAAGCTTTCTTT
CDR3: CASRAGTTNTEAFF

D: .
J: TRBJ2-6
size: few
V: TRBV10-3
DNA: TGTGCCATCAGTGCTACAGGGTTCTCTGGGGCCAACGTCCTGACTTTC
CDR3: CAISATGFSGANVLTF

D: .
J: TRBJ1-2
size: .
V: TRBV7-9
DNA: TGTGCCAGCGGATTACAGGGTTTTGAGGGCTACACCTTC
CDR3: CASGLQGFEGYTF

D: .
J: TRBJ2-1
size: .
V: TRBV7-9
DNA: TGTGCCAGCAGCAACGACAGGAGCAATGAGCAGTTCTTC
CDR3: CASSNDRSNEQFF

D: .
J: TRBJ1-4
size: .
V: TRBV27
DNA: TGTGCCAGCAGACCCCCGGCAGACCGGGAAAAACTGTTTTTT
CDR3: CASRPPADREKLFF

D: .
J: TRBJ1-2
size: .
V: TRBV28
DNA: TGTGCCAGCAGCCCCACACGCAACTATGGCTACACCTTC
CDR3: CASSPTRNYGYTF

D: TRBD2
J: TRBJ2-1
size: .
V: TRBV5-1
DNA: TGCGCCAGCAGCAATAGAAACCTAGCGGGAGGGCCGTGGAATGAGCAGTTCTTC
CDR3: CASSNRNLAGGPWNEQFF

D: TRBD1
J: TRBJ1-4
size: .
V: TRBV6-5
DNA: TGTGCCAGCAGTTGGGGACAGAAGGGGAACGAAAAACTGTTTTTT
CDR3: CASSWGQKGNEKLFF

D: TRBD1
J: TRBJ1-3
size: .
V: TRBV5-1
DNA: TGCGCCAGTTCAACAGGGGCTGGAAACACCATATATTTT
CDR3: CASSTGAGNTIYF

D: .
J: TRBJ2-2
size: .
V: TRBV7-3
DNA: TGTGCCAGCAGCTTAGGTCCGGTAGGGGAGCTGTTTTTT
CDR3: CASSLGPVGELFF

D: .
J: TRBJ2-7
size: .
V: TRBV6-6
DNA: TGTGCCATCAGCCAGGGGGGGGAGCAGTACTTC
CDR3: CAISQGGEQYF

D: .
J: TRBJ1-1
size: .
V: TRBV30
DNA: TGTGCCTGGAGTCTCCTGGGGGGGGCTCTCGGCACTGAAGCTTTCTTT
CDR3: CAWSLLGGALGTEAFF

D: .
J: TRBJ2-1
size: .
V: TRBV6-5
DNA: TGTGCCAGCAGTTCAGGACCGACTAATGAGCAGTTCTTC
CDR3: CASSSGPTNEQFF

D: TRBD2
J: TRBJ2-1
size: .
V: TRBV11-1
DNA: TGTGCCAGCAGCTTAGGCGGGAGGGCCGCTAAGGGCAATGAGCAGTTCTTC
CDR3: CASSLGGRAAKGNEQFF

D: .
J: TRBJ1-3
size: .
V: TRBV7-2
DNA: TGTGCCAGCAGCTTGGGGTCCACTAACACTGGAAACACCATATATTTT
CDR3: CASSLGSTNTGNTIYF

D: TRBD1
J: TRBJ2-7
size: .
V: TRBV29-1
DNA: TGCAGCGTGGCGGCCTCGGGACAGGCTACCTACGAGCAGTACTTC
CDR3: CSVAASGQATYEQYF

D: .
J: TRBJ2-7
size: .
V: TRBV20-1
DNA: TGCAGTGCAAGCGGCCCTTCCGAGCAGTACTTC
CDR3: CSASGPSEQYF

D: TRBD1
J: TRBJ2-3
size: .
V: TRBV15
DNA: TGTGCCACCAGCAGGAGACAGGGAGTAACAGATACGCAGTATTTT
CDR3: CATSRRQGVTDTQYF

D: .
J: TRBJ2-3
size: .
V: TRBV5-1
DNA: TGCGCCAGCAGCTCGTACACCACAGATACGCAGTATTTT
CDR3: CASSSYTTDTQYF

D: .
J: TRBJ2-7
size: .
V: TRBV11-2
DNA: TGTGCCAGCAGCAACCTCTACGAGCAGTACTTC
CDR3: CASSNLYEQYF

D: .
J: TRBJ2-7
size: .
V: TRBV19
DNA: TGTGCCAGTAGTATGGGCAGCACCTACGAGCAGTACTTC
CDR3: CASSMGSTYEQYF

D: .
J: TRBJ1-1
size: few
V: TRBV6-5
DNA: TGTGCCAGCAGTTACTTGGGATCCGAAGCTTTCTTT
CDR3: CASSYLGSEAFF

D: .
J: TRBJ2-7
size: .
V: TRBV7-9
DNA: TGTGCCAGCAGCTTAGCCGGTGAGCAGTACTTC
CDR3: CASSLAGEQYF

D: .
J: TRBJ2-1
size: .
V: TRBV5-1
DNA: TGCGCCAGCAGCATCACCAGGGAAGCCATAAATGAGCAGTTCTTC
CDR3: CASSITREAINEQFF

D: TRBD2
J: TRBJ2-3
size: .
V: TRBV9
DNA: TGTGCCAGCAGCGTAGAAGCGGGGGGGCCGGGACGGGCAGATACGCAGTATTTT
CDR3: CASSVEAGGPGRADTQYF

D: .
J: TRBJ1-1
size: .
V: TRBV2
DNA: TGTGCCAGCAGTGTTGCCAGGGGGAACACTGAAGCTTTCTTT
CDR3: CASSVARGNTEAFF

D: .
J: TRBJ2-5
size: .
V: TRBV19
DNA: TGTGCCAGTAGAGGAGGGACTGCGGTGTTGCGAGAGACCCAGTACTTC
CDR3: CASRGGTAVLRETQYF

D: .
J: TRBJ2-3
size: .
V: TRBV27
DNA: TGTGCCAGCAGCCCCTTGGAGGCCTTGGGGCCGGTCACAGATACGCAGTATTTT
CDR3: CASSPLEALGPVTDTQYF

D: TRBD1
J: TRBJ1-5
size: .
V: TRBV4-1
DNA: TGCGCCAGCAGCCAAGAAAGACAGGGGGCTGTCGGCAATCAGCCCCAGCATTTT
CDR3: CASSQERQGAVGNQPQHF

D: .
J: TRBJ2-7
size: .
V: TRBV6-5
DNA: TGTGCCAGCAGTTCTGGACAGGCGGGGTTCTACGAGCAGTACTTC
CDR3: CASSSGQAGFYEQYF

D: TRBD1
J: TRBJ1-2
size: few
V: TRBV28
DNA: TGTGCCAGCAGGGACAGGGTAAATCTATTGGACTATGGCTACACCTTC
CDR3: CASRDRVNLLDYGYTF

D: .
J: TRBJ2-7
size: .
V: TRBV6-5
DNA: TGTGCCAGCAGTTATTCGAGGGGCCCACGGACCTACGAGCAGTACTTC
CDR3: CASSYSRGPRTYEQYF

D: .
J: TRBJ2-7
size: once
V: TRBV9
DNA: TGTGCCAGCAGCCCCCGACCGACCGCGGGCTACGAGCAGTACTTC
CDR3: CASSPRPTAGYEQYF

D: .
J: TRBJ2-1
size: .
V: TRBV6-5
DNA: TGTGCCAGCAGCTCAGCGAGGACAAACTACAATGAGCAGTTCTTC
CDR3: CASSSARTNYNEQFF

D: TRBD1
J: TRBJ2-1
size: .
V: TRBV11-3
DNA: TGTGCCAGCAGCCTGGGACAGGCCAACCACAATGAGCAGTTCTTC
CDR3: CASSLGQANHNEQFF